The rows below give T cell receptor beta chains drawn from one sample of a study of T cells in localized non-small cell lung cancer. Method: immunoSEQ multiplex PCR; TCRdb's copy keeps in-frame clones and lacks some. The profile covers 70,000 to 100,000 clones, with approximately 90% appearing a single time and 4.1% taken by the ten largest. This material consisted of PBMCs, taken before any cancer treatment. The source is a woman aged 35-70 years with stage II squamous cell lung carcinoma. CDR3s include the opening cysteine and the closing phenylalanine or tryptophan. Each record gives: D gene, clone size, J gene, V gene, CDR3 protein, CDR3 DNA. A D gene is named only where the DNA matches it firmly. Part of the rows lack a size; the others show once, few, many or a class for expanded clones.

- - TRBJ1-6 TRBV27 CASSLWAPDFNSPLHF TGTGCCAGCAGTTTGTGGGCCCCGGACTTTAATTCACCCCTCCACTTT
TRBD1 - TRBJ2-5 TRBV18 CASSLGTGTTQETQYF TGTGCCAGCTCCCTCGGGACAGGGACAACCCAAGAGACCCAGTACTTC
TRBD1 few TRBJ2-5 TRBV4-1 CASSSTGEETQYF TGCGCCAGCAGCTCGACAGGGGAAGAGACCCAGTACTTC
TRBD1 - TRBJ2-1 TRBV7-9 CASRPEGANEQFF TGTGCCAGCAGACCAGAGGGGGCTAATGAGCAGTTCTTC
- - TRBJ1-1 TRBV28 CASSPSQGIGNTEAFF TGTGCCAGCAGTCCGTCCCAGGGGATAGGGAACACTGAAGCTTTCTTT
- - TRBJ1-2 TRBV20-1 CSAGRDGYTF TGCAGTGCAGGGAGGGATGGCTACACCTTC
TRBD1 once TRBJ1-5 TRBV15 CATSGRDRGSQPQHF TGTGCCACCAGCGGCCGGGACAGGGGGAGTCAGCCCCAGCATTTT
- - TRBJ1-3 TRBV11-2 CASSLGGAQGNTIYF TGTGCCAGCAGCTTAGGGGGGGCGCAAGGAAACACCATATATTTT
- - TRBJ2-3 TRBV11-3 CASSLQRTDTQYF TGTGCCAGCAGCTTACAGAGAACGGATACGCAGTATTTT
- - TRBJ1-2 TRBV28 CASSRAGREVYGYTF TGTGCCAGCAGCAGGGCAGGGAGGGAGGTCTATGGCTACACCTTC
- - TRBJ1-5 TRBV30 CAWSSGAQPQHF TGTGCCTGGAGTTCGGGGGCCCAGCCCCAGCATTTT
- - TRBJ2-7 TRBV5-4 CASSLIGTYEQYF TGTGCCAGCAGCTTGATAGGGACCTACGAGCAGTACTTC
TRBD2 - TRBJ2-1 TRBV15 CATSPRGASGANEQFF TGTGCCACCAGTCCTAGAGGGGCTAGCGGGGCCAATGAGCAGTTCTTC
- - TRBJ2-7 TRBV5-6 CASSLRQLAYEQYF TGTGCCAGCAGCTTGCGGCAGTTAGCCTACGAGCAGTACTTC
- - TRBJ1-5 TRBV27 CASSPGRVDQPQHF TGTGCCAGCAGTCCGGGAAGGGTGGATCAGCCCCAGCATTTT
TRBD1 - TRBJ1-2 TRBV7-2 CASSQGGRRSYGYTF TGTGCCAGCAGCCAGGGGGGGCGGAGGAGCTATGGCTACACCTTC
- - TRBJ2-5 TRBV5-6 CASSVTQGVGETQYF TGTGCCAGCAGCGTGACGCAGGGTGTGGGAGAGACCCAGTACTTC
- - TRBJ1-2 TRBV10-3 CAISGGGFSAF TGTGCCATCAGTGGGGGCGGATTCTCGGCCTTC
- - TRBJ1-1 TRBV9 CASSGKINDSPNTEAFF TGTGCCAGCAGCGGAAAGATCAACGACAGTCCTAACACTGAAGCTTTCTTT
TRBD1 - TRBJ2-7 TRBV5-1 CASSVDPTGAYEQYF TGCGCCAGCAGCGTTGATCCGACAGGGGCGTACGAGCAGTACTTC
- - TRBJ2-3 TRBV5-6 CASSLEGLNQYF TGTGCCAGCAGCTTGGAGGGCCTCAATCAGTATTTT
- once TRBJ1-6 TRBV19 CACRGGGDSPLHF TGTGCCTGCCGGGGGGGAGGGGATTCACCCCTCCACTTT
TRBD2 - TRBJ2-1 TRBV10-2 CASGGDPGGNEQFF TGCGCCAGCGGTGGGGATCCGGGGGGGAATGAGCAGTTCTTC
- - TRBJ1-5 TRBV6-6 CASNGGAEDQPQHF TGTGCCAGCAATGGGGGGGCAGAGGATCAGCCCCAGCATTTT
TRBD2 - TRBJ2-1 TRBV15 CATSRDLGGRANEQFF TGTGCCACCAGCAGAGATCTGGGCGGGAGGGCCAATGAGCAGTTCTTC
- - TRBJ2-5 TRBV6-1 CASSEGPVETQYF TGTGCCAGCAGTGAAGGCCCGGTAGAGACCCAGTACTTC
- - TRBJ1-6 TRBV6-6 CASSSDNSPLHF TGTGCCAGCAGTTCTGATAATTCACCCCTCCACTTT
- - TRBJ2-2 TRBV10-1 CASSESITGELFF TGCGCCAGCAGTGAGTCGATAACCGGGGAGCTGTTTTTT
- many TRBJ2-1 TRBV19 CASRWTDSYNEQFF TGTGCCAGTAGGTGGACAGACTCCTACAATGAGCAGTTCTTC
- once TRBJ2-5 TRBV6-6 CASRSPTGGRAETQYF TGTGCCAGCAGATCCCCGACAGGCGGCAGGGCAGAGACCCAGTACTTC
TRBD1 - TRBJ1-6 TRBV5-1 CASSLAGTVNSPLHF TGCGCCAGCAGCTTAGCCGGGACAGTGAATTCACCCCTCCACTTT
- - TRBJ1-4 TRBV18 CASSQGSNEKLFF TGTGCCAGCTCACAGGGGTCGAATGAAAAACTGTTTTTT
TRBD2 - TRBJ2-2 TRBV5-4 CASSPNGGNLAGELFF TGTGCCAGCAGCCCCAACGGGGGGAACCTGGCCGGGGAGCTGTTTTTT
- - TRBJ2-1 TRBV4-1 CASSPVRGVNNEQFF TGCGCCAGCAGCCCAGTAAGGGGCGTCAACAATGAGCAGTTCTTC
- - TRBJ2-2 TRBV30 CAWTRGIVTGELFF TGTGCCTGGACAAGGGGTATAGTCACCGGGGAGCTGTTTTTT
- - TRBJ1-5 TRBV6-1 CASRFSSSYNQPQHF TGTGCCAGCAGATTCTCATCCAGCTACAATCAGCCCCAGCATTTT
- - TRBJ1-1 TRBV5-6 CASSVGAGANSEAFF TGTGCCAGCAGCGTCGGAGCAGGGGCCAACAGTGAAGCTTTCTTT